The T cell receptor (beta chain) under discussion was sequenced for a study of CD8+ T cells in alopecia areata. Study results and limitations: Normal skin's resident alphabeta T cells are sequenced alongside lesional scalp T cells. Many expanded lesional clones remained in scalp and blood on tofacitinib. Scalp clonality decreased significantly with tofacitinib, and so did expanded CD8+ clones among the top 100.

Extraction of RNA preceded its reverse transcription into cDNA, which served as the sequencing template. Libraries were prepared by immunoSEQ multiplex PCR; TCRdb keeps only in-frame clonotypes and omits some of them. This sample yields approximately 100,000 clones, of which more than 75% are seen a single time; around 10% belongs to the top ten. Treatment of the sample: oral pan-JAK inhibitor, 5-10 mg twice daily. PBMCs were stained for CD3, CD4 and CD8, and CD4+ and CD8+ T cells were sorted. The length of the CDR3 is 13 residues. CDR1 and CDR2 from the germline V gene are MNHEY and SMNVEV (reference sequence). Comment on this clone: Antigen specificity is unknown.

The V gene is TRBV27, the J gene TRBJ2-5; 7 nucleotides agree with TRBD2. TRBJ2-7 matches the DNA end more closely, so the J call is doubtful. The specimen comprised CD8+ T cells sorted from blood, sampled around week 31, from a patient treated with tofacitinib. This clonotype was obtained from a human donor with alopecia areata. The CDR3 protein is CASSPRGGYEQYF. For the CDR3, the DNA is TGTGCCAGCAGTCCCCGGGGAGGGTACGAGCAGTACTTC.